The rows below give T cell receptor beta chains drawn from one sample of a study of cytomegalovirus exposure and HLA in healthy donors. The repertoire was sequenced with immunoSEQ multiplex PCR; TCRdb's copy has only in-frame clones and lacks some. The sample includes about 360,000 clones, roughly 88% of them seen just once. What was sequenced was PBMCs. The receptors were gathered from a woman between 18 and 30 years old in good health and CMV-seronegative. Both conserved end residues are part of each CDR3. The order of the fields is D gene, J gene, V gene, clone size, CDR3 protein, CDR3 DNA. The D gene is left open where the match is weak. Clone size appears in some rows only: once, few, many, or a class for an expanded clone.

D: -
J: TRBJ1-2
V: TRBV19
size: -
CDR3: CASSMYGNYGYTF
DNA: TGTGCCAGTAGTATGTACGGGAACTATGGCTACACCTTC

D: TRBD1
J: TRBJ2-1
V: TRBV6-4
size: -
CDR3: CASSDAGQGASEQFF
DNA: TGTGCCAGCAGTGACGCAGGACAGGGGGCGAGTGAGCAGTTCTTC

D: TRBD1
J: TRBJ2-7
V: TRBV6-1
size: few
CDR3: CASSEVRGRGGSEQYF
DNA: TGTGCCAGCAGTGAAGTGAGGGGGCGAGGTGGAAGTGAGCAGTACTTC

D: TRBD2
J: TRBJ2-1
V: TRBV2
size: -
CDR3: CASRFGLAERGGDNEQFF
DNA: TGTGCCAGCAGGTTCGGACTAGCGGAGAGAGGAGGGGACAATGAGCAGTTCTTC

D: -
J: TRBJ1-4
V: TRBV28
size: -
CDR3: CASRSTGRKLFF
DNA: TGTGCCAGCAGATCCACAGGGCGGAAACTGTTTTTT

D: -
J: TRBJ1-4
V: TRBV12-1
size: -
CDR3: CASSFRDRVEKLFF
DNA: TGTGCCAGCAGCTTCCGGGACAGGGTTGAAAAACTGTTTTTT

D: -
J: TRBJ2-1
V: TRBV6-5
size: -
CDR3: CATNTRYEQFF
DNA: TGTGCCACCAATACAAGATATGAGCAGTTCTTC

D: -
J: TRBJ1-5
V: TRBV30
size: -
CDR3: CACHRPGSNQPQHF
DNA: TGTGCCTGTCACCGGCCAGGGAGCAATCAGCCCCAGCATTTT

D: -
J: TRBJ1-1
V: TRBV29-1
size: once
CDR3: CSVARGGEAFF
DNA: TGCAGCGTGGCGAGGGGGGGCGAAGCTTTCTTT

D: -
J: TRBJ1-3
V: TRBV9
size: -
CDR3: CASSVDYTAGNTIYF
DNA: TGTGCCAGCAGCGTAGATTACACAGCTGGAAACACCATATATTTT

D: TRBD2
J: TRBJ2-1
V: TRBV18
size: -
CDR3: CASLLSGGEDEQFF
DNA: TGTGCCAGCTTACTAAGCGGGGGAGAAGATGAGCAGTTCTTC

D: -
J: TRBJ1-1
V: TRBV7-8
size: -
CDR3: CASSYRTRNTEAFF
DNA: TGTGCCAGCAGCTACAGGACAAGGAACACTGAAGCTTTCTTT

D: TRBD1
J: TRBJ1-3
V: TRBV6-5
size: many
CDR3: CASREQGGKRNTIYF
DNA: TGTGCCAGCAGGGAACAGGGGGGAAAACGAAACACCATATATTTT

D: -
J: TRBJ1-2
V: TRBV27
size: -
CDR3: CASSRHGGDGGYTF
DNA: TGTGCCAGCAGTCGACATGGGGGGGACGGTGGCTACACCTTC

D: -
J: TRBJ2-5
V: TRBV4-1
size: -
CDR3: CASSQDRTGEYQETQYF
DNA: TGCGCCAGCAGCCAAGATCGTACCGGGGAGTACCAAGAGACCCAGTACTTC

D: -
J: TRBJ2-1
V: TRBV6-1
size: -
CDR3: CASSPRSNEQFF
DNA: TGTGCCAGCAGTCCCAGATCGAACGAGCAGTTCTTC

D: TRBD2
J: TRBJ2-3
V: TRBV7-2
size: -
CDR3: CASSLASGSFSADTQYF
DNA: TGTGCCAGCAGCTTGGCTAGCGGGAGTTTTAGCGCAGATACGCAGTATTTT

D: -
J: TRBJ2-1
V: TRBV21-1
size: once
CDR3: CASSLRDTPRPHNEQFF
DNA: TGTGCCAGCAGCTTGAGAGACACTCCCAGGCCCCACAATGAGCAGTTCTTC

D: -
J: TRBJ2-7
V: TRBV19
size: few
CDR3: CASSSSAGFLYEQYF
DNA: TGTGCCAGTAGTTCTTCCGCGGGCTTCCTATACGAGCAGTACTTC

D: -
J: TRBJ2-7
V: TRBV6-1
size: -
CDR3: CASTRPGGRYEQYF
DNA: TGTGCCAGCACCCGACCGGGGGGCCGTTACGAGCAGTACTTC

D: TRBD1
J: TRBJ1-4
V: TRBV28
size: -
CDR3: CASSSTRRQGVGEKLFF
DNA: TGTGCCAGCAGTTCCACCCGTCGACAGGGGGTAGGGGAAAAACTGTTTTTT

D: TRBD2
J: TRBJ2-7
V: TRBV2
size: once
CDR3: CASSETSGSSYEQYF
DNA: TGTGCCAGCAGTGAGACTAGCGGGAGCTCCTACGAGCAGTACTTC

D: -
J: TRBJ2-1
V: TRBV7-3
size: -
CDR3: CASSLERSSYNEQFF
DNA: TGTGCCAGCAGCTTAGAAAGGAGCTCCTACAATGAGCAGTTCTTC

D: TRBD2
J: TRBJ2-5
V: TRBV11-2
size: -
CDR3: CASSPSGVETQYF
DNA: TGTGCCAGCAGCCCTAGCGGGGTGGAGACCCAGTACTTC

D: TRBD2
J: TRBJ2-5
V: TRBV9
size: -
CDR3: CASSVGLAGGRETQYF
DNA: TGTGCCAGCAGCGTAGGACTAGCGGGGGGTAGGGAGACCCAGTACTTC

D: -
J: TRBJ1-4
V: TRBV13
size: -
CDR3: CASRPRLGGEKLFF
DNA: TGTGCCAGCAGACCACGTTTAGGAGGGGAAAAACTGTTTTTT

D: TRBD1
J: TRBJ1-1
V: TRBV10-3
size: once
CDR3: CAIEATGKSEAFF
DNA: TGTGCCATCGAAGCGACAGGGAAATCTGAAGCTTTCTTT

D: TRBD2
J: TRBJ2-7
V: TRBV6-5
size: once
CDR3: CASTPPSGVYEQYF
DNA: TGTGCCAGCACCCCCCCTAGCGGAGTCTACGAGCAGTACTTC

D: -
J: TRBJ1-5
V: TRBV25-1
size: -
CDR3: CASSPSIDSYSNQPQHF
DNA: TGTGCCAGCAGTCCTTCTATCGACAGTTATAGCAATCAGCCCCAGCATTTT

D: TRBD1
J: TRBJ1-1
V: TRBV29-1
size: once
CDR3: CSVEGAGGNTEAFF
DNA: TGCAGCGTTGAAGGGGCAGGGGGGAACACTGAAGCTTTCTTT

D: -
J: TRBJ2-2
V: TRBV7-9
size: -
CDR3: CATTGRSTGELFF
DNA: TGTGCCACCACGGGTCGGAGTACCGGGGAGCTGTTTTTT

D: -
J: TRBJ2-1
V: TRBV7-3
size: -
CDR3: CASSLTRAVNNEQFF
DNA: TGTGCCAGCAGCTTAACGCGAGCGGTGAACAATGAGCAGTTCTTC

D: -
J: TRBJ1-1
V: TRBV6-1
size: -
CDR3: CASSRFANVDREAFF
DNA: TGTGCCAGCAGTCGATTCGCGAACGTCGACAGGGAAGCTTTCTTT

D: -
J: TRBJ1-2
V: TRBV15
size: -
CDR3: CATSRTRTGELHYGYTF
DNA: TGTGCCACCAGCAGGACTCGGACGGGGGAACTTCATTATGGCTACACCTTC

D: TRBD2
J: TRBJ2-2
V: TRBV6-1
size: once
CDR3: CASRRGIIGSGELFF
DNA: TGTGCCAGCAGGCGGGGGATAATTGGGTCCGGGGAGCTGTTTTTT

D: TRBD2
J: TRBJ2-2
V: TRBV2
size: -
CDR3: CASSETSGNTGELFF
DNA: TGTGCCAGCAGTGAGACTAGCGGGAACACCGGGGAGCTGTTTTTT

D: TRBD1
J: TRBJ2-5
V: TRBV7-9
size: -
CDR3: CASSSLQGEQETQYF
DNA: TGTGCCAGCAGCTCCCTACAGGGGGAGCAAGAGACCCAGTACTTC

D: -
J: TRBJ1-5
V: TRBV25-1
size: few
CDR3: CASSGDRPNQPQHF
DNA: TGTGCCAGCAGTGGAGACAGGCCGAATCAGCCCCAGCATTTT

D: -
J: TRBJ2-1
V: TRBV18
size: -
CDR3: CASAGGSSYNEQFF
DNA: TGTGCCAGCGCAGGAGGCAGCTCCTACAATGAGCAGTTCTTC

D: TRBD1
J: TRBJ2-7
V: TRBV27
size: -
CDR3: CASSLGSGQGYEQYF
DNA: TGTGCCAGCAGTTTGGGCAGTGGACAGGGGTACGAGCAGTACTTC

D: TRBD2
J: TRBJ2-5
V: TRBV2
size: -
CDR3: CASQSGSQETQYF
DNA: TGTGCCAGTCAAAGCGGGAGTCAAGAGACCCAGTACTTC

D: -
J: TRBJ1-1
V: TRBV6-6
size: -
CDR3: CASSHDPWGQTEAFF
DNA: TGTGCCAGCAGTCACGACCCCTGGGGGCAAACTGAAGCTTTCTTT

D: TRBD1
J: TRBJ1-1
V: TRBV5-5
size: -
CDR3: CASSPRGPKNTEAFF
DNA: TGTGCCAGCAGCCCCAGGGGGCCGAAGAACACTGAAGCTTTCTTT

D: -
J: TRBJ2-3
V: TRBV19
size: -
CDR3: CASSMGGRGTDTQYF
DNA: TGTGCCAGTAGTATGGGGGGTCGGGGCACAGATACGCAGTATTTT

D: TRBD1
J: TRBJ1-2
V: TRBV6-5
size: few
CDR3: CASSYRGLNYGYTF
DNA: TGTGCCAGCAGTTACAGGGGGCTAAACTATGGCTACACCTTC

D: -
J: TRBJ2-7
V: TRBV27
size: -
CDR3: CASSSHRELYEQYF
DNA: TGTGCCAGCAGTTCCCACCGTGAGCTCTACGAGCAGTACTTC

D: TRBD2
J: TRBJ2-7
V: TRBV7-2
size: -
CDR3: CASSLTSGNVDEQYF
DNA: TGTGCCAGCAGCCTGACTAGCGGGAATGTGGACGAGCAGTACTTC